This T cell receptor beta chain is from a study of blood T cell repertoires in COVID-19. V was trimmed by 6 bases and J by 0 bases, leaving 11 bases between them. Germline-derived CDR1 and CDR2 are MNHEY and SVGAGI. This CDR3 has 14 amino acids. Using immunoSEQ multiplex PCR, the repertoire was profiled, and TCRdb retains in-frame clones only, with some absent. The sample has roughly 240,000 clones; approximately 83% are singletons. The clonotype comes from a woman aged 40 to 50 who had been exposed to COVID-19. The specimen was PBMCs or T cells enriched from blood (not recorded which). V gene TRBV6-5 combines with J gene TRBJ1-1; no clear D. The CDR3 sequence is CASSLHLMNTEAFF. CDR3 coding DNA: TGTGCCAGCAGCTTACACCTCATGAACACTGAAGCTTTCTTT.